This T cell receptor (beta chain) was recovered during a study of blood T cell repertoires in COVID-19. Study-wide background: Samples representing acute and convalescent COVID-19 were sourced from the United States, Italy and Spain. T cells, B-cell-depleted T cells, or PBMCs provided the cDNA or gDNA that served as material.

With 4 bases clipped from V and 1 base from J, the junction kept 9 bases outside the gene matches. The CDR3 runs 20 residues. The germline V gene has CDR1 KGHDR and CDR2 SFDVKD. In the original processing: Estimates of nucleated cell counts were drawn from the amplification of reference gene primers. Produced via immunoSEQ multiplex PCR; TCRdb's table is partial and in-frame only. The V and J calls and clone size come from that table; D and trimming were worked out from the DNA. Of under 200,000 clones detected, 70% to 85% appear once; the ten largest clones hold 9.5% to 15%. Participants, roughly 18 to 90 years old, spanned fewer than 30 US areas.

The chain joins TRBV24-1 to TRBJ2-1; 16 bases agree with TRBD2. The specimen was PBMCs or T cells enriched from blood (not recorded which). The TCR comes from a man aged 45 to 65 who had recovered from COVID-19. The CDR3 coding sequence is TGTGCCACCAGTGACCCCACGGGACTAGCGGGGGGGCGTTCCTACAATGAGCAGTTCTTC. Protein product: CATSDPTGLAGGRSYNEQFF.